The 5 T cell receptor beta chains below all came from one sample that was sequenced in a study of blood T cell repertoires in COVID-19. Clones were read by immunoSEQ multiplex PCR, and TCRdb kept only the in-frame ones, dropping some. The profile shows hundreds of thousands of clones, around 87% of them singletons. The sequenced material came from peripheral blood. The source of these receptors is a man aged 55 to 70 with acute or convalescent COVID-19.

The CDR3 DNA is TGTGCCAGCAGTTCTGCCCGACGGGGAGCTAACTATGGCTACACCTTC. Protein: CASSSARRGANYGYTF. The rearrangement uses TRBV6-5 and TRBJ1-2; D not resolved. CDR3 size: 16 residues. Germline V CDR1 and CDR2: MNHEY, SVGAGI. Trimming shortened V by 4 bases and J by 0 bases, and 15 bases separated the two germline ends.

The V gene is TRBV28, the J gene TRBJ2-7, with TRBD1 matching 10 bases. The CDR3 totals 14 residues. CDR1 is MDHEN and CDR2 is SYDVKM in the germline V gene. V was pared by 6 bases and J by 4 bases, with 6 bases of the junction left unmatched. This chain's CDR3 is CASRRGQGGYEQYF. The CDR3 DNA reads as TGTGCCAGCAGACGTGGACAGGGGGGGTACGAGCAGTACTTC.

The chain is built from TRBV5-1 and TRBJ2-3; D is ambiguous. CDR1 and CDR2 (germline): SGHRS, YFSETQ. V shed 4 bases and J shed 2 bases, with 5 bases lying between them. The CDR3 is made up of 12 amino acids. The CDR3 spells CASSVNTDTQYF. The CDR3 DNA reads TGCGCCAGCAGCGTCAACACAGATACGCAGTATTTT.

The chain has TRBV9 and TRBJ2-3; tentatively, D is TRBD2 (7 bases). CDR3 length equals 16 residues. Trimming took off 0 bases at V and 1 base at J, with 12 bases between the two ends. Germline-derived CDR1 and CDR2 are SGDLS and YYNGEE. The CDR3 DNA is TGTGCCAGCAGCGTAGGGGTCGGGGGGCGCACAGATACGCAGTATTTT. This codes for CASSVGVGGRTDTQYF.

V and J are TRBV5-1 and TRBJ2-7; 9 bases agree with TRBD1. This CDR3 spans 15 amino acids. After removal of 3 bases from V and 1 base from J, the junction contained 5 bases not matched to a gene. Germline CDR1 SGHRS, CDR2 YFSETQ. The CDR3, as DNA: TGCGCCAGCAGCTCAGGACAGGGGAATTCCTACGAGCAGTACTTC. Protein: CASSSGQGNSYEQYF.